This T cell receptor beta chain was captured in a study of blood T cell repertoires in COVID-19. Overall study: Researchers got acute and convalescent COVID-19 samples from the United States, Italy and Spain. In each case, the material was cDNA or gDNA derived from T cells, B-cell-depleted T cells, or PBMCs.

From germline, CDR1 is LNHDA and CDR2 SQIVND (reference sequence). CDR3 length: 14 residues. After removal of 3 bases from V and 3 bases from J, the junction contained 3 bases not matched to a gene. Source study methods: Estimation of nucleated cell counts was performed using reference gene primer amplification. Libraries were prepared by immunoSEQ multiplex PCR; TCRdb keeps only in-frame clonotypes and omits some of them. The V and J calls and clone size are taken from that table; D and trimming were inferred from the DNA. Of about 90,000 clones in the sample, over 70% were seen once. This clonotype originated in a man older than 75 with active or convalescent COVID-19. Sequenced material: peripheral blood. The chain joins TRBV19 to TRBJ1-1; 8 bases match TRBD1. The CDR3 protein is CASSMGRGHTEAFF. CDR3 DNA sequence: TGTGCCAGTAGTATGGGCAGGGGGCACACTGAAGCTTTCTTT.